The next 19 T cell receptor beta chains were all read from a single sample in a study of graft-versus-host responses after intestinal transplantation. These receptors' targets are unknown. Here immunoSEQ multiplex PCR was the method, and the copy in TCRdb shows in-frame clones only, minus some. Among 85,000 to 90,000 clones, around 83% were seen once, and the ten largest hold about a sixth. Specimen: unstimulated CD8+ T cells sorted from spleen or lymph node cells, collected before intestinal transplant. These receptors were obtained from a human donor who received an intestinal transplant.

The genes are TRBV29-1 and TRBJ1-2; D unclear. Trimming removed 4 bases at V and 1 base at J, with 22 bases between. This CDR3 contains 17 residues. Germline CDR1 SQVTM, CDR2 ANQGSEA. For the CDR3, the DNA is TGCAGCGTTGGGTCCACTACTCCGGGAGCCTATAACTATGGCTACACCTTC. It specifies CSVGSTTPGAYNYGYTF.

The gene calls are TRBV19 and TRBJ2-2; no clear D gene. V dropped 9 bases and J dropped 6 bases, with 20 bases sitting between them. Germline lookup yields CDR1 LNHDA and CDR2 SQIVND (reference sequence). This CDR3 has 15 residues. This CDR3 reads CASHGLGSFPGELFF. CDR3 DNA: TGTGCCAGCCATGGGCTTGGGTCCTTCCCCGGGGAGCTGTTTTTT.

This clone came up a few times. The rearrangement links TRBV4-1 to TRBJ2-7; D could derive from TRBD1 or TRBD2 (5 bases each). The V end lost 1 base, the J end lost 4 bases, and 23 bases lay between the germline ends. The germline V gene encodes CDR1 MGHRA and CDR2 YSYEKL. The CDR3 contains 18 residues. The CDR3 sequence is CASSQVWHRDVRPYEQYF. The DNA of the CDR3 is TGCGCCAGCAGCCAAGTGTGGCACCGGGACGTCCGCCCATACGAGCAGTACTTC.

This rearrangement joins TRBV28 to TRBJ2-7; 12 nucleotides align to TRBD2. Looked up from germline, CDR1 is MDHEN and CDR2 is SYDVKM. This CDR3 has 18 residues. Trimming cost V 5 bases and J 3 bases; bases outside gene matches: 14. The CDR3 sequence is CASSAFYVRTSGVYEQYF. Written as DNA, the CDR3 is TGTGCCAGCAGTGCCTTCTATGTAAGGACTAGCGGGGTCTACGAGCAGTACTTC.

The chain links TRBV19 to TRBJ2-1, with 7 bases lining up with TRBD2. Germline values: CDR1 LNHDA, CDR2 SQIVND (reference sequence). Trimming took 5 bases from V and 8 from J; bases not matched to a gene: 15. The CDR3 loop spans 16 amino acids. The CDR3 coding sequence is TGTGCCAGTAGTCCGAACTCCGCTGGACTAGATGATGAGCAGTTCTTC. It yields the protein CASSPNSAGLDDEQFF.

The rearrangement joins TRBV27 to TRBJ1-1; maybe TRBD1 (5 bases). V gave up 6 bases and J gave up 1 base, with 15 bases separating them. The CDR3 runs to 15 residues. Germline V gives CDR1 MNHEY, CDR2 SMNVEV (reference sequence). The CDR3 region has the DNA TGTGCCAGCAGCCCTATGCCGGGGGGGAACACTGAAGCTTTCTTT. This gives the protein CASSPMPGGNTEAFF.

The rearrangement joins TRBV7-5 to TRBJ1-5; TRBD1 is the table's D call, not checked against the DNA. TRBV7-5 is reported as a pseudogene. This CDR3 comprises 15 residues. This chain's CDR3 is CVRSHRQGVRQPQHF. Here the CDR3 DNA reads TGTGTCAGAAGCCACCGACAGGGGGTTAGGCAGCCCCAGCATTTT.

The chain recombines TRBV4-1 with TRBJ1-1; tentatively, D is TRBD1 (5 bases). V was clipped by 4 bases and J by 0 bases, with 12 bases between them. There are 15 residues in the CDR3. Germline CDR1 is MGHRA and CDR2 is YSYEKL. Here the CDR3 DNA reads TGCGCCAGCAGCCCAATAAAGGGGCTGAACACTGAAGCTTTCTTT. This codes for CASSPIKGLNTEAFF.

The chain has TRBV19 and TRBJ2-7, with 7 bases aligning to TRBD1. The CDR3 spans 14 residues. Germline CDR1 and CDR2: LNHDA and SQIVND (reference sequence). V gave up 1 base and J gave up 3 bases; unmatched junction bases: 3. In DNA, the CDR3 is TGTGCCAGTAGTATAGGGCCAGGGGGCTACGAGCAGTACTTC. Amino acids: CASSIGPGGYEQYF.

The rearrangement links TRBV15 to TRBJ2-7; no clear D. CDR3 size: 13 residues. Trimming took off 0 bases at V and 4 bases at J, with 7 bases between the two ends. Germline V CDR1 and CDR2: LNHNV, YYDKDF (reference sequence). CDR3 bases: TGTGCCACCAGCAGAGATTTACATTACGAGCAGTACTTC. Amino acids: CATSRDLHYEQYF.

The V and J genes are TRBV7-9 and TRBJ2-3; possibly TRBD2 for D (6 bases). From germline, CDR1 is SEHNR and CDR2 FQNEAQ (reference sequence). This CDR3 comprises 13 residues. V lost 6 bases, J lost 0 bases, and 7 bases lay in between. The chain's CDR3 is CASRLASTDTQYF. CDR3 DNA: TGTGCCAGCAGACTAGCTAGCACAGATACGCAGTATTTT.

The table lists this clone with a count of one. The rearrangement joins TRBV15 to TRBJ2-3; either TRBD1 or TRBD2 may supply D (6 bases each). The CDR3 is made up of 17 amino acids. Germline loops: CDR1 LNHNV, CDR2 YYDKDF (reference sequence). Trimming shortened V by 0 bases and J by 1 base, and 14 bases separated the two germline ends. The CDR3 loop reads CATSRDPAGEGTDTQYF. CDR3 coding DNA: TGTGCCACCAGCAGAGATCCGGCAGGGGAGGGCACAGATACGCAGTATTTT. The full variable domain, in which reference TRBV15 and TRBJ2-3 provide the parts outside the CDR3, is DAMVIQNPRYQVTQFGKPVTLSCSQTLNHNVMYWYQQKSSQAPKLLFHYYDKDFNNEADTPDNFQSRRPNTSFCFLDIRSPGLGDTAMYLCATSRDPAGEGTDTQYFGPGTRLTVL.

The chain recombines TRBV10-2 with TRBJ2-7; possible D gene TRBD1, 6 bases. The CDR3 sequence is 13 residues long. CDR1 and CDR2 from the germline V gene are WSHSY and SAAADI. V was trimmed by 8 bases and J by 0 bases, leaving 11 bases between them. The CDR3 region has the DNA TGCGCCAGCCGAGGACAGTTCTCCTACGAGCAGTACTTC. Translating it yields CASRGQFSYEQYF.

This rearrangement joins TRBV28 to TRBJ1-2; D is unresolved. CDR3 length: 13 residues. Trimming took off 5 bases at V and 4 bases at J, with 11 bases between the two ends. Germline assignment: CDR1 MDHEN and CDR2 SYDVKM. CDR3: CASSPTGFYGYTF. The CDR3 DNA reads TGTGCCAGCAGTCCGACGGGGTTCTATGGCTACACCTTC.

This clone was picked up a small number of times. At the DNA level, this CDR3 is encoded by other sequences in the same sample as well. This rearrangement joins TRBV15 to TRBJ1-1, with a tentative D call TRBD1 (5 bases). The V end lost 0 bases, the J end lost 4 bases, and 18 bases lay between the germline ends. The CDR3 contains 17 residues. Germline V lookup: CDR1 LNHNV, CDR2 YYDKDF (reference sequence). CDR3 protein: CATSRETPEGGTTEAFF. The CDR3 nucleotides are TGTGCCACCAGCAGAGAAACCCCGGAGGGAGGGACCACTGAAGCTTTCTTT.

This sequence joins TRBV19 and TRBJ2-1; D remains ambiguous. There are 13 residues in the CDR3. The germline V gene encodes CDR1 LNHDA and CDR2 SQIVND (reference sequence). Trimming took off 1 base at V and 5 bases at J, with 6 bases between the two ends. CDR3 sequence (DNA): TGTGCCAGTAGTATAGGACCTAACAATGAGCAGTTCTTC. It encodes CASSIGPNNEQFF.

The rearrangement links TRBV29-1 to TRBJ2-1; no clear D gene. With 2 bases removed from V and 13 bases from J, the gap between germline ends came to 15 bases. The CDR3 is 12 amino acids. Germline CDR1 and CDR2: SQVTM and ANQGSEA. The CDR3 here is CSVELGVGPQFF. The CDR3 DNA sequence: TGCAGCGTTGAACTAGGAGTCGGTCCCCAGTTCTTC.

The chain combines TRBV12-5 with TRBJ1-4; a possible D gene is TRBD1 (5 bases). The V end was cut by 3 bases, the J end by 8 bases, with 16 bases between. The CDR3 is made up of 15 amino acids. Germline V gives CDR1 LGHNT, CDR2 FRNRAP. The CDR3 is CASGFWAGKYEKLFF. CDR3 DNA sequence: TGTGCTAGTGGTTTTTGGGCAGGGAAGTACGAAAAACTGTTTTTT.

V gene TRBV5-4 combines with J gene TRBJ2-1; 10 positions agree with TRBD1. The V gene's germline CDR1 is SGHNT and CDR2 YYREEE (reference sequence). The CDR3 sequence is 12 residues long. Trimming cost V 3 bases and J 13 bases; bases outside gene matches: 4. The CDR3 reads CASSSGTGEQFF. The CDR3 nucleotides are TGTGCCAGCAGCTCCGGGACAGGGGAACAGTTCTTC. Based on the CDR3 plus reference TRBV5-4 and TRBJ2-1, the full variable domain is ETGVTQSPTHLIKTRGQQVTLRCSSQSGHNTVSWYQQALGQGPQFIFQYYREEENGRGNFPPRFSGLQFPNYSSELNVNALELDDSALYLCASSSGTGEQFFGPGTRLTVL.